This T cell receptor beta chain was obtained from a study of tissue T cells after allogeneic stem cell transplantation. This CDR3 has 13 residues. Germline trimming cut 7 bases from V and 2 bases from J; bases unmatched to any gene: 4. CDR1 SEHNR and CDR2 FQNEAQ come from the germline V gene (reference sequence). This table comes from immunoSEQ multiplex PCR, and its TCRdb copy is limited to in-frame clones, with some not included. Of about 1,300 clones in the sample, 60% to 80% are singletons; the top ten hold 24%. V usage is TRBV7-9 and J usage is TRBJ2-5; 7 positions match TRBD1. This receptor was obtained from a male patient aged 40-70 years with steroid-refractory graft-versus-host disease after an allogeneic stem cell transplant. Some T cells could come from the graft donor. Material: stomach tissue, obtained at autopsy. The DNA of the CDR3 is TGTGCCAGCAATTTACAGGGGCAAGAGACCCAGTACTTC. Its protein is CASNLQGQETQYF.